Listed below are T cell receptor beta chains from one sample, sequenced in a study of T cell responses to AZD1222 COVID-19 vaccine. Data came from immunoSEQ multiplex PCR; TCRdb stores just in-frame clones and leaves some out. The table shows 100,000 or so clones, with approximately 90% occurring only once. The sample in question was peripheral blood, obtained 28 days after the second AZD1222 dose. Receptors were obtained from an adult who received the AZD1222 COVID-19 vaccine. The CDR3 runs from the conserved cysteine through the conserved F or W. Each record gives: D gene, V gene, clone size, J gene, CDR3 DNA, CDR3 protein. A D gene is named only where the DNA matches it firmly. Clone size appears in some rows only: once, few, many, or a class for an expanded clone.

D gene: -; V gene: TRBV14; clone size: -; J gene: TRBJ2-7; CDR3 DNA: TGTGCCAGCAGGAATACGGGGGCTGGGTCATCGGAGCAGTACTTC; CDR3 protein: CASRNTGAGSSEQYF
D gene: TRBD1; V gene: TRBV13; clone size: -; J gene: TRBJ1-2; CDR3 DNA: TGTGCCAGCAGCCGAACCGGGACAGGCTATGGCTACACCTTC; CDR3 protein: CASSRTGTGYGYTF
D gene: TRBD2; V gene: TRBV20-1; clone size: -; J gene: TRBJ2-5; CDR3 DNA: TGCAGTGCAAGTCGGAATTTCAGACTAGCGGGGGGTTTCGGAGAGACCCAGTACTTC; CDR3 protein: CSASRNFRLAGGFGETQYF
D gene: -; V gene: TRBV29-1; clone size: -; J gene: TRBJ2-7; CDR3 DNA: TGCAGCGCTGAGGCAGGGTGGGAGCAGTACTTC; CDR3 protein: CSAEAGWEQYF
D gene: -; V gene: TRBV6-1; clone size: -; J gene: TRBJ1-2; CDR3 DNA: TGTGCCAGCAGTGAGGGAATGAAAGCTAACTATGGCTACACCTTC; CDR3 protein: CASSEGMKANYGYTF
D gene: TRBD1; V gene: TRBV2; clone size: -; J gene: TRBJ2-1; CDR3 DNA: TGTGCCAGCAGGGGGACAGCGCACAATGAGCAGTTCTTC; CDR3 protein: CASRGTAHNEQFF
D gene: -; V gene: TRBV29-1; clone size: -; J gene: TRBJ1-1; CDR3 DNA: TGCAGCGGCCGGGACACCGAAGCTTTCTTT; CDR3 protein: CSGRDTEAFF
D gene: -; V gene: TRBV15; clone size: once; J gene: TRBJ2-2; CDR3 DNA: TGTGCCACCAGCAGAGAACCGAACACCGGGGAGCTGTTTTTT; CDR3 protein: CATSREPNTGELFF
D gene: TRBD2; V gene: TRBV5-1; clone size: -; J gene: TRBJ2-7; CDR3 DNA: TGCGCCAGCAGCCCTAGCGGGGGGTCCTACGAGCAGTACTTC; CDR3 protein: CASSPSGGSYEQYF
D gene: -; V gene: TRBV29-1; clone size: -; J gene: TRBJ1-1; CDR3 DNA: TGCAGCGTGGACGCAGGAATGACTGAAGCTTTCTTT; CDR3 protein: CSVDAGMTEAFF
D gene: -; V gene: TRBV21-1; clone size: -; J gene: TRBJ2-7; CDR3 DNA: TGTGCCAGCAAACACAGGGGGATCGAGGAGCAGTACTTC; CDR3 protein: CASKHRGIEEQYF
D gene: -; V gene: TRBV6-1; clone size: -; J gene: TRBJ2-6; CDR3 DNA: TGTGCCAGCAGTGAGTGGGGAACGGGGACTGGGGCCAACGTCCTGACTTTC; CDR3 protein: CASSEWGTGTGANVLTF
D gene: -; V gene: TRBV12-3/TRBV12-4; clone size: once; J gene: TRBJ2-5; CDR3 DNA: TGTGCCAGCAGTTTCGGCGAGGAAGGGACCCAGTACTTC; CDR3 protein: CASSFGEEGTQYF
D gene: -; V gene: TRBV11-2; clone size: -; J gene: TRBJ2-2; CDR3 DNA: TGTGCCAGCAGCTCAACGAACAGGATCACCGGGGAGCTGTTTTTT; CDR3 protein: CASSSTNRITGELFF
D gene: -; V gene: TRBV11-2; clone size: -; J gene: TRBJ1-5; CDR3 DNA: TGTGCCAGCAGCTTAGGAGGGGGGTACGGCAATCAGCCCCAGCATTTT; CDR3 protein: CASSLGGGYGNQPQHF
D gene: -; V gene: TRBV9; clone size: -; J gene: TRBJ1-1; CDR3 DNA: TGTGCCAGCAGCGTAGGGGACATTTACACTGAAGCTTTCTTT; CDR3 protein: CASSVGDIYTEAFF
D gene: -; V gene: TRBV5-4; clone size: -; J gene: TRBJ1-5; CDR3 DNA: TGTGCCAGCAGCTTGTACAATCAGCCCCAGCATTTT; CDR3 protein: CASSLYNQPQHF
D gene: -; V gene: TRBV7-6; clone size: -; J gene: TRBJ2-1; CDR3 DNA: TGTGCCAGCAGCTTAGCAGGGCGCCCCTACAATGAGCAGTTCTTC; CDR3 protein: CASSLAGRPYNEQFF
D gene: TRBD2; V gene: TRBV28; clone size: once; J gene: TRBJ2-3; CDR3 DNA: TGTGCCAGCAACCAAGCGGGGCCCCTTAGCACAGATACGCAGTATTTT; CDR3 protein: CASNQAGPLSTDTQYF
D gene: TRBD1; V gene: TRBV18; clone size: -; J gene: TRBJ1-2; CDR3 DNA: TGTGCCAGCTCACCAGGACAGGGAGAGGTCTACACCTTC; CDR3 protein: CASSPGQGEVYTF
D gene: TRBD2; V gene: TRBV6-2/TRBV6-3; clone size: -; J gene: TRBJ2-7; CDR3 DNA: TGTGCCAGCAGTAACTCCGGGACGGGAGGTCGCGAGCAGTACTTC; CDR3 protein: CASSNSGTGGREQYF
D gene: -; V gene: TRBV12-3/TRBV12-4; clone size: few; J gene: TRBJ1-2; CDR3 DNA: TGTGCCAGCAGTCCCTACAGGGATAATGGCTACACCTTC; CDR3 protein: CASSPYRDNGYTF
D gene: -; V gene: TRBV28; clone size: -; J gene: TRBJ2-5; CDR3 DNA: TGTGCCAGCAGTTTCGGCAGGGGATTTCAAGAGACCCAGTACTTC; CDR3 protein: CASSFGRGFQETQYF
D gene: TRBD2; V gene: TRBV29-1; clone size: -; J gene: TRBJ2-1; CDR3 DNA: TGCAGCGTTGATCTAGCGGGGAACAATGAGCAGTTCTTC; CDR3 protein: CSVDLAGNNEQFF
D gene: TRBD1; V gene: TRBV5-1; clone size: -; J gene: TRBJ1-2; CDR3 DNA: TGCGCCAGCAGCTTGGGAGGCGGAACAGGGGACTATGGCTACACCTTC; CDR3 protein: CASSLGGGTGDYGYTF
D gene: -; V gene: TRBV5-5; clone size: -; J gene: TRBJ2-7; CDR3 DNA: TGTGCCAGCAGCCTTCTGACAGGAGCCTACGAGCAGTACTTC; CDR3 protein: CASSLLTGAYEQYF
D gene: TRBD1; V gene: TRBV18; clone size: once; J gene: TRBJ1-1; CDR3 DNA: TGTGCCAGCTCACCACCGGTCAGGGGGACTGAAGCTTTCTTT; CDR3 protein: CASSPPVRGTEAFF
D gene: -; V gene: TRBV10-3; clone size: -; J gene: TRBJ2-3; CDR3 DNA: TGTGCCATCAGTGACCCCCTGCAGGCCGGGACGCAGTATTTT; CDR3 protein: CAISDPLQAGTQYF
D gene: TRBD1; V gene: TRBV27; clone size: -; J gene: TRBJ1-6; CDR3 DNA: TGTGCCAGCAGTTATACAGGGGTTACTAATTCACCCCTCCACTTT; CDR3 protein: CASSYTGVTNSPLHF
D gene: TRBD1; V gene: TRBV5-1; clone size: -; J gene: TRBJ1-1; CDR3 DNA: TGCGCCAGCAGCTTGGGGACAGGGGGCAACACTGAAGCTTTCTTT; CDR3 protein: CASSLGTGGNTEAFF
D gene: TRBD2; V gene: TRBV18; clone size: -; J gene: TRBJ2-3; CDR3 DNA: TGTGCCAGCTCACCAAGTTCTAGCGGGGCCACAGATACGCAGTATTTT; CDR3 protein: CASSPSSSGATDTQYF
D gene: -; V gene: TRBV19; clone size: -; J gene: TRBJ2-5; CDR3 DNA: TGTGCCACCTTCGAAGAGACCCAGTACTTC; CDR3 protein: CATFEETQYF
D gene: -; V gene: TRBV11-3; clone size: -; J gene: TRBJ1-1; CDR3 DNA: TGTGCCAGCAGCTTAGGAAGGGGAGAAGCTTTCTTT; CDR3 protein: CASSLGRGEAFF
D gene: -; V gene: TRBV4-2; clone size: -; J gene: TRBJ2-5; CDR3 DNA: TGTGCCAGCAGCCAAGACGGGAAAGAGACCCAGTACTTC; CDR3 protein: CASSQDGKETQYF
D gene: TRBD1; V gene: TRBV5-1; clone size: -; J gene: TRBJ1-4; CDR3 DNA: TGCGCCAGCAGCCGGGGCCGGGACAGCGCTAATGAAAAACTGTTTTTT; CDR3 protein: CASSRGRDSANEKLFF
D gene: TRBD1; V gene: TRBV9; clone size: -; J gene: TRBJ1-2; CDR3 DNA: TGTGCCAGCAGAGGACAGGTTGGCTACACCTTC; CDR3 protein: CASRGQVGYTF
D gene: -; V gene: TRBV19; clone size: -; J gene: TRBJ1-1; CDR3 DNA: TGTGCCAGTAGTTCTGGACAGTTGAACACTGAAGCTTTCTTT; CDR3 protein: CASSSGQLNTEAFF
D gene: -; V gene: TRBV4-1; clone size: -; J gene: TRBJ1-5; CDR3 DNA: TGCGCCAGCAGCCAAGATCCTAGCAATCAGCCCCAGCATTTT; CDR3 protein: CASSQDPSNQPQHF
D gene: -; V gene: TRBV28; clone size: -; J gene: TRBJ1-4; CDR3 DNA: TGTGCCAGCAGAAACCAGGGGAGCGGTGAAAAACTGTTTTTT; CDR3 protein: CASRNQGSGEKLFF